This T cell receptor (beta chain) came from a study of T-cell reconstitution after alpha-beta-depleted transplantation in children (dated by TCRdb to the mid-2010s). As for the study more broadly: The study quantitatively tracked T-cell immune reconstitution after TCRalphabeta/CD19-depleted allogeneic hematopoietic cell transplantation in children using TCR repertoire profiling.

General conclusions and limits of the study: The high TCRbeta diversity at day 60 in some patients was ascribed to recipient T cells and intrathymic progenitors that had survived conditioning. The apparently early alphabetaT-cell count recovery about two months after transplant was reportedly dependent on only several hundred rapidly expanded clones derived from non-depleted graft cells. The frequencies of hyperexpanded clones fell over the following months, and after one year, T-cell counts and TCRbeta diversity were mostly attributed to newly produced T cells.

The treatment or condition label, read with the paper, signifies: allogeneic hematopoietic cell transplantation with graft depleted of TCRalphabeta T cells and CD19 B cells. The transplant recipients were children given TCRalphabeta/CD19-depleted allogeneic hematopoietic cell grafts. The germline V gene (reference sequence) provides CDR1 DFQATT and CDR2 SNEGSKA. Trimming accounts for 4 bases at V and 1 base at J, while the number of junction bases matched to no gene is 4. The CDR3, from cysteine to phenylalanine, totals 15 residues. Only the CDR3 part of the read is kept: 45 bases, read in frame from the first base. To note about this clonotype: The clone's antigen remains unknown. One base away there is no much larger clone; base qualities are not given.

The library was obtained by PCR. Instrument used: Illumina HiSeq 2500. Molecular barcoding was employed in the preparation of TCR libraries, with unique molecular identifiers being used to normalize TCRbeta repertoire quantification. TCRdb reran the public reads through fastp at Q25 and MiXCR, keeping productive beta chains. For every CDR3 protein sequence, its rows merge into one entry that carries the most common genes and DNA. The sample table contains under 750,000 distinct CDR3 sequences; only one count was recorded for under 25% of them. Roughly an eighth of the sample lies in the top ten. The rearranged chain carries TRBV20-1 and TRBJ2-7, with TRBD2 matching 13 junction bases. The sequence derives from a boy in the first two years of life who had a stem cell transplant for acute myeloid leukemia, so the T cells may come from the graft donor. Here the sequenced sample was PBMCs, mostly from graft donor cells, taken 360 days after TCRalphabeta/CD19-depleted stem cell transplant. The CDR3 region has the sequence CSATKLAGGSYEQYF. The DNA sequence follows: TGCAGTGCTACCAAACTAGCGGGGGGGTCCTACGAGCAGTACTTC.